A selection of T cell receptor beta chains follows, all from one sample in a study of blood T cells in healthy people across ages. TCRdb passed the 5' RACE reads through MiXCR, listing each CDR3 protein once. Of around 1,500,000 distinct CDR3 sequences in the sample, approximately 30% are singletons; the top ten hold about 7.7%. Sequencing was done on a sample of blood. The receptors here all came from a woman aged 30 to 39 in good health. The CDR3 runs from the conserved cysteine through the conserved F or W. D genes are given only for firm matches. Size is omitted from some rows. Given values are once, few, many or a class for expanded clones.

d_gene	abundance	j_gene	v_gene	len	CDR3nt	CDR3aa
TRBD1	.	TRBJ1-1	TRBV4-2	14	TGTGCCAGCAGCCCCCCCACCTGGGACAGCGAAGCTTTCTTT	CASSPPTWDSEAFF
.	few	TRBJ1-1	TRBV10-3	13	TGTGCCATCAGTGAGTTCCGGGACACTGAAGCTTTCTTT	CAISEFRDTEAFF
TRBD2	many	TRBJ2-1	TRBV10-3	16	TGTGCCATCAGTGATTTATCGGGGGGGGCCTACAATGAGCAGTTCTTC	CAISDLSGGAYNEQFF
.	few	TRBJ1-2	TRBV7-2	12	TGTGCCAGCAGCCCAGTGGGGGAAGGCTACACCTTC	CASSPVGEGYTF
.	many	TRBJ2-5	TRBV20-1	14	TGCAGTGCTAACTCCCACGGAAAACAAGAGACCCAGTACTTC	CSANSHGKQETQYF
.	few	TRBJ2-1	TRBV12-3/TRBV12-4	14	TGTGCCAGCAGTTTTGATCTAGAGTACAATGAGCAGTTCTTC	CASSFDLEYNEQFF
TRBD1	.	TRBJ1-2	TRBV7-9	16	TGTGCCAGCAGCGCATCCGGGACAGGGGGCAACTATGGCTACACCTTC	CASSASGTGGNYGYTF
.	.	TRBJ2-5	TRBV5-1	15	TGCGCCAGCAGCGCGAATGAGGGTATTAGGGAGACCCAGTACTTC	CASSANEGIRETQYF
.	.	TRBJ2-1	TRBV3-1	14	TGTGCCAGCAGTCCATCCAGGACTGCCAATGAGCAGTTCTTC	CASSPSRTANEQFF
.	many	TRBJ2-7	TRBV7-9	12	TGTGCCAGCAGCTCCCGTCTTGCCGAGCAGTACTTC	CASSSRLAEQYF
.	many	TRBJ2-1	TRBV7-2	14	TGTGCCAGCAGCTTAGATTCAGCTTACAATGAGCAGTTCTTC	CASSLDSAYNEQFF
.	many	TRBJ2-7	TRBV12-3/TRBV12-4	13	TGTGCCAGCAGGGTTGGACGGAGGGGAGAGCAGTACTTC	CASRVGRRGEQYF
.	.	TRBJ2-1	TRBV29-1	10	TGCAGCGTTGGCGAAAACACCCAGTTCTTC	CSVGENTQFF
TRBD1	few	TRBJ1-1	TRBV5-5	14	TGTGCCAGCAAGAACACAGGGGGAGACACTGAAGCTTTCTTT	CASKNTGGDTEAFF
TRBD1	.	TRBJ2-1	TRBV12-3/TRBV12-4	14	TGTGCCAGCAATAACCGGGACAGGGACAATGAGCAGTTCTTC	CASNNRDRDNEQFF
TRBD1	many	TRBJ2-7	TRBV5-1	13	TGCGCCAGCAGCTTTGACAGGGGTAGCGAGCAGTACTTC	CASSFDRGSEQYF
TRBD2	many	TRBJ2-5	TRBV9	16	TGTGCCAGCAGTGGTCCGGCGGGGGGAGGACAAGAGACCCAGTACTTC	CASSGPAGGGQETQYF
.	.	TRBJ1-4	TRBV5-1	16	TGCGCCAGCAGTGGGATGGAGGGCGCAACTAATGAAAAACTGTTTTTT	CASSGMEGATNEKLFF
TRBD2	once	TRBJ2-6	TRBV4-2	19	TGTGCCAGCAGCCAAGTGTTCGGGGGGACCTTCTTCGAGGCCAACGTCCTGACTTTC	CASSQVFGGTFFEANVLTF
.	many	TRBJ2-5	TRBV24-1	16	TGTGCCACCAGTGATGCCATACAGGGACTCCAAGAGACCCAGTACTTC	CATSDAIQGLQETQYF
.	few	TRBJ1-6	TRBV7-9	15	TGTGCCAGCAGCTCCGGGGGCTCTATTAATTCACCCCTCCACTTT	CASSSGGSINSPLHF
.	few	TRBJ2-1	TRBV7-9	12	TGTGCCAGCAGCTTAATAGACGGTGAGCAGTTCTTC	CASSLIDGEQFF
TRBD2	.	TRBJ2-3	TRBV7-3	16	TGTGCCAGCAGCTCACGACTAGCGGGGCGCACAGATGCGCAGTATTTT	CASSSRLAGRTDAQYF
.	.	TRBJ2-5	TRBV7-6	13	TGTGCCAGCAGCCCTGGACTGGAAGTGACCCAGTACTTC	CASSPGLEVTQYF
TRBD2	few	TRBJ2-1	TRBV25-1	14	TGTGCCAGCAGTCAGCCTAGCGGATACAATGAGCAGTTCTTC	CASSQPSGYNEQFF
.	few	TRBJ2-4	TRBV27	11	TGTGCCAGCAGACTTGGGGGCATTCAGTACTTC	CASRLGGIQYF
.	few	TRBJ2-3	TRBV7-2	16	TGTGCCAGCAGCCAAGAGACAGGGAGGGGCCCAGATACGCAGTATTTT	CASSQETGRGPDTQYF
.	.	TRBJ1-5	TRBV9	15	TGTGCCAGCTTTTTGCTTCGGGTTGATGAACAGCCCCAGCATTTT	CASFLLRVDEQPQHF
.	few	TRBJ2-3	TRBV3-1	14	TGTGCCAGCGCTCGGGGGGCTAGCACAGATACGCAGTATTTT	CASARGASTDTQYF
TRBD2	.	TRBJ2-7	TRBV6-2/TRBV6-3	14	TGTGCCAGCACCCCTATCAGCGGGACCTACGAGCAGTACTTC	CASTPISGTYEQYF
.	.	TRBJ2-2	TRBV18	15	TGTGCCAGCTCACCATACACCACCCACACCGGGGAGCTGTTTTTT	CASSPYTTHTGELFF
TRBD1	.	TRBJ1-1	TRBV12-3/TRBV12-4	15	TGTGCCAGCAGTTGGACAGGGGGGTTGAACACTGAAGCTTTCTTT	CASSWTGGLNTEAFF
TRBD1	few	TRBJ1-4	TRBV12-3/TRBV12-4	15	TGTGCCAGCAGGGGGGCGGACAGGGACATAGAAAAACTGTTTTTT	CASRGADRDIEKLFF
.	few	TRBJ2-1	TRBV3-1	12	TGTGCCAGCAGCATAAGCAACAATGAGCAGTTCTTC	CASSISNNEQFF
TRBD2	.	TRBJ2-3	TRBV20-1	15	TGCAGTGCACCCACTAGCGGGGGGGCCTCAGATACGCAGTATTTT	CSAPTSGGASDTQYF
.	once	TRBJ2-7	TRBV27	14	TGTGCCAGCAGTCCGACCCCGGTTCCCTCCGAGCAGTACTTC	CASSPTPVPSEQYF
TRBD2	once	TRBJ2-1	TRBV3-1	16	TGTGCCAGCAGCCACGCCGGGGGGAGCTCCTACAATGAGCAGTTCTTC	CASSHAGGSSYNEQFF
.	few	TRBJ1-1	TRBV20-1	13	TGCAGTGCTAGAGTCCCAGGGCAAGGGGAAGCTTTCTTT	CSARVPGQGEAFF
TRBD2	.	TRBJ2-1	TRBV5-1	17	TGCGCCAGCAGCTTGTCGAGAGGTGGGACTAGGGGCAATGAGCAGTTCTTC	CASSLSRGGTRGNEQFF
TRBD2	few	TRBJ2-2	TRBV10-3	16	TGTGCCATCAGTGAGAAACTAGCGGGGAACACCGGGGAGCTGTTTTTT	CAISEKLAGNTGELFF
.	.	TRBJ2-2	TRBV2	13	TGTGCCAGCAGTGTCTGGGGAGAAGGGGAGCTGTTTTTT	CASSVWGEGELFF
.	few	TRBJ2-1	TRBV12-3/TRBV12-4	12	TGTGCCAGCAGGCCTAGAGACGTTGAGCAGTTCTTC	CASRPRDVEQFF
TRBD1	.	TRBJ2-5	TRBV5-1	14	TGCTCCAGCAGCTCGGACGACAGGGTGGAGACCCAGTACTTC	CSSSSDDRVETQYF
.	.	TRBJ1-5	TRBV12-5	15	TGTGCTAGTGGTTCGGCAGCCGGCGGGAATCAGCCCCAGCATTTT	CASGSAAGGNQPQHF
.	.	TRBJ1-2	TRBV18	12	TGTGCCAGCTCACCATATCCGAATGGCTACACCTTC	CASSPYPNGYTF
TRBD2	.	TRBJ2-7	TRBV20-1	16	TGCAGTGCTAGAAAGTGGGAGGGCCCCAACTACTACGAGCAGTACTTC	CSARKWEGPNYYEQYF
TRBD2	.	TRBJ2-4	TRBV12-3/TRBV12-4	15	TGTGCCAGCAGCCCAGGACTAGCTAGGATTGACAGGCAGTACTTC	CASSPGLARIDRQYF